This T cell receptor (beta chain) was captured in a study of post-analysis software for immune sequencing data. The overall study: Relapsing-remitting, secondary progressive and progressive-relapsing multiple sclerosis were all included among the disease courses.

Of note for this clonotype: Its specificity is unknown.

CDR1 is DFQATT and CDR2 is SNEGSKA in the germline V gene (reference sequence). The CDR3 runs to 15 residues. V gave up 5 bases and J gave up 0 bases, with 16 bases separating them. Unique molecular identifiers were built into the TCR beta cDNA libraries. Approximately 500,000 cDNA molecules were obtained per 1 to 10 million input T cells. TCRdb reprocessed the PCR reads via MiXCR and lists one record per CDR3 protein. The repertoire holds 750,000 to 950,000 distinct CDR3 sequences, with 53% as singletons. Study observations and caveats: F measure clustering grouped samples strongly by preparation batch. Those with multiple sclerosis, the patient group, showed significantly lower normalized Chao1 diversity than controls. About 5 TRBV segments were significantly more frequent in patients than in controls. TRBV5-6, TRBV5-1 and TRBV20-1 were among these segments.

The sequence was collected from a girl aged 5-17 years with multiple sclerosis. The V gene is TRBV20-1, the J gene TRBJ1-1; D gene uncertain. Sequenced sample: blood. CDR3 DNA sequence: TGCAGTGCTGTCCCGGGGAGGGCGATGAACACTGAAGCTTTCTTT. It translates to CSAVPGRAMNTEAFF.